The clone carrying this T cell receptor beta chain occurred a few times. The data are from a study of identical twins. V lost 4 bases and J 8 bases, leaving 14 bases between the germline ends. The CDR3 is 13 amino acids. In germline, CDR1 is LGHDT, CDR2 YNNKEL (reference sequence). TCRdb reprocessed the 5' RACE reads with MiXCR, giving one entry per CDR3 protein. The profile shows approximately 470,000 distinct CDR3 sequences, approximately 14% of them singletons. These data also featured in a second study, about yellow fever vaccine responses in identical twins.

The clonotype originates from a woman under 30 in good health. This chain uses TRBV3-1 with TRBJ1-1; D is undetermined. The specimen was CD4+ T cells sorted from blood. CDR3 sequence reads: CASSPSYAAEAFF. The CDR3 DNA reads TGTGCCAGCAGCCCCTCCTACGCGGCCGAAGCTTTCTTT.